A selection of T cell receptor beta chains follows, all from one sample in a study of blood T cell repertoires in COVID-19. The data were produced by immunoSEQ multiplex PCR, yet TCRdb's version contains in-frame clones alone and is incomplete. This table has a few hundred thousand clones, around 90% appearing once. The sample consisted of peripheral blood. All receptors come from a person aged 18 to 35 with COVID-19, enrolled during active disease. CDR3s include the opening cysteine and the closing phenylalanine or tryptophan. The D gene is left open where the match is weak. Clone size is given for some rows only: seen once, a few or many times, or a class if the clone is expanded.

clone size: .; D gene: TRBD2; V gene: TRBV19; J gene: TRBJ2-1; CDR3 DNA: TGTGCCAGTAGTAGGATAGCGGGAGAAAAAGGTGAGCAGTTCTTC; CDR3 protein: CASSRIAGEKGEQFF
clone size: .; D gene: .; V gene: TRBV10-3; J gene: TRBJ2-5; CDR3 DNA: TGTGCCATCAGTGAAGTCGACAGCTTCGGGGAGACCCAGTACTTC; CDR3 protein: CAISEVDSFGETQYF
clone size: .; D gene: .; V gene: TRBV3-1/TRBV3-2; J gene: TRBJ2-5; CDR3 DNA: TGTGCCAGCAGCCACGGCGGCCCAGAGACCCAGTACTTC; CDR3 protein: CASSHGGPETQYF
clone size: once; D gene: TRBD2; V gene: TRBV11-2; J gene: TRBJ2-3; CDR3 DNA: TGTGCCAGCAGGACTAGCGGGAGAGATACGCAGTATTTT; CDR3 protein: CASRTSGRDTQYF
clone size: few; D gene: TRBD1; V gene: TRBV11-2; J gene: TRBJ1-2; CDR3 DNA: TGTGCCAGCAGCATAGGACAGGACTATGGCTACACCTTC; CDR3 protein: CASSIGQDYGYTF
clone size: once; D gene: TRBD1; V gene: TRBV12-3/TRBV12-4; J gene: TRBJ1-2; CDR3 DNA: TGTGCCAGCAACAAGCCCCCAGGGGGCGGCTACACCTTC; CDR3 protein: CASNKPPGGGYTF
clone size: .; D gene: TRBD1; V gene: TRBV27; J gene: TRBJ2-7; CDR3 DNA: TGTGCCAGCAGTTTCCTCCCTGGGACAGGGCTCTACGAGCAGTACTTC; CDR3 protein: CASSFLPGTGLYEQYF
clone size: .; D gene: TRBD2; V gene: TRBV20-1; J gene: TRBJ2-1; CDR3 DNA: TGCAGTGCTAGTGGACTAGCGGGAGGCTACAATGAGCAGTTCTTC; CDR3 protein: CSASGLAGGYNEQFF
clone size: .; D gene: .; V gene: TRBV19; J gene: TRBJ2-7; CDR3 DNA: TGTGCCAGTAGTATAGCGGGGAACGACTACGAGCAGTACTTC; CDR3 protein: CASSIAGNDYEQYF
clone size: .; D gene: .; V gene: TRBV6-1; J gene: TRBJ1-5; CDR3 DNA: TGTGCCAGCAGTGTGGGTCTTAGACAGTATAGCAATCAGCCCCAGCATTTT; CDR3 protein: CASSVGLRQYSNQPQHF
clone size: .; D gene: .; V gene: TRBV5-4; J gene: TRBJ1-1; CDR3 DNA: TGTGCCAGCAGCTTTCAGGGCACTGAAGCTTTCTTT; CDR3 protein: CASSFQGTEAFF
clone size: .; D gene: TRBD2; V gene: TRBV7-8; J gene: TRBJ2-5; CDR3 DNA: TGTGCCAGCAGCTTACTAGCGGGAGGGCCAGGGTATGAGACCCAGTACTTC; CDR3 protein: CASSLLAGGPGYETQYF
clone size: .; D gene: .; V gene: TRBV9; J gene: TRBJ2-2; CDR3 DNA: TGTGCCAGCAGCATTTCCTCGTACCAGGGGACCGGGGAGCTGTTTTTT; CDR3 protein: CASSISSYQGTGELFF
clone size: .; D gene: .; V gene: TRBV11-2; J gene: TRBJ1-4; CDR3 DNA: TGTGCCAGCAGCCGCGCCCCGGACAGTAGGACTGAAAAACTGTTTTTT; CDR3 protein: CASSRAPDSRTEKLFF